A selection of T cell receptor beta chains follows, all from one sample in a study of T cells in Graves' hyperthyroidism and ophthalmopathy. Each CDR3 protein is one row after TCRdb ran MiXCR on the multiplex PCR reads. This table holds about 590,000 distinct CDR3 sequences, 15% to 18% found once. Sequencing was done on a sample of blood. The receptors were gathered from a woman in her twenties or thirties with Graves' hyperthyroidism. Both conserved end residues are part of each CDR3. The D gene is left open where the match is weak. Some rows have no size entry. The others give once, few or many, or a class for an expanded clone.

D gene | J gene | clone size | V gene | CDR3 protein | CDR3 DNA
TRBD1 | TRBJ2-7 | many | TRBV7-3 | CASSSSGTVNSYEQYF | TGTGCCAGCAGCTCATCAGGGACAGTAAACTCCTACGAGCAGTACTTC
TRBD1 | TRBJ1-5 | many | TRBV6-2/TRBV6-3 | CASSNWTGNVGNQPQHF | TGTGCCAGCAGTAATTGGACAGGGAACGTAGGCAATCAGCCCCAGCATTTT
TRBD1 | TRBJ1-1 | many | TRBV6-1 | CATRETGGGNTEAFF | TGTGCCACAAGGGAGACAGGGGGCGGGAACACTGAAGCTTTCTTT
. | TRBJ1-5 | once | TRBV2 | CASSEALRQGGQHF | TGTGCCAGCAGTGAAGCGCTTCGGCAGGGCGGCCAGCATTTT
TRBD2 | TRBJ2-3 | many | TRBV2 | CASSEMERGNTDTQYF | TGTGCCAGCAGTGAAATGGAGCGGGGAAACACAGATACGCAGTATTTT
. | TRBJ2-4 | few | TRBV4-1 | CASSQEDIRNIQYF | TGCGCCAGCAGCCAAGAAGACATCAGGAACATTCAGTACTTC
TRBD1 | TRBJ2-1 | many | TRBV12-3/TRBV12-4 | CASRPGQGTYNEQFF | TGTGCCAGCAGACCGGGACAGGGAACCTACAATGAGCAGTTCTTC
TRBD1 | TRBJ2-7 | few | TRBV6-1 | CASSRDRGIEQYF | TGTGCCAGCAGCCGGGACAGGGGGATAGAGCAGTACTTC
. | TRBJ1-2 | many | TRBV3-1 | CASSQLDRSGYTF | TGTGCCAGCAGCCAACTGGACAGATCTGGCTACACCTTC
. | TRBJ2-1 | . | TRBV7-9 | CASSPSAVRSYNEQFF | TGTGCCAGCAGCCCATCGGCAGTAAGGTCCTACAATGAGCAGTTCTTC
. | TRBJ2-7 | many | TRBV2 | CASRDPRSSYEQYF | TGTGCCAGCAGAGACCCCAGGAGCTCCTACGAGCAGTACTTC
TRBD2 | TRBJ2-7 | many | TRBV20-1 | CSAELGFGGSVGEQYF | TGCAGTGCCGAGCTAGGGTTTGGCGGGAGTGTGGGCGAGCAGTACTTC